This is a list of T cell receptor beta chains from one sample in a study of cytomegalovirus exposure and HLA in healthy donors. The table came from immunoSEQ multiplex PCR; TCRdb's copy has only in-frame clones and leaves some out. Of roughly 180,000 clones listed, approximately 89% are singletons. The sample taken for sequencing was PBMCs. Receptors originate from a man aged 25 to 40 in good health and CMV-seropositive. CDR3s include the opening cysteine and the closing phenylalanine or tryptophan. The order of the fields is J gene, D gene, clone size, CDR3 length, V gene, CDR3 protein, CDR3 DNA. A D gene is named only where the DNA matches it firmly. Clone size is not always given. Where it is, it says once, few, many or a class for expanded clones.

TRBJ2-2 | . | . | 15 | TRBV7-2 | CASSLVAPGVGELFF | TGTGCCAGCAGCTTAGTTGCCCCCGGGGTCGGGGAGCTGTTTTTT
TRBJ2-7 | . | . | 14 | TRBV5-1 | CASSLEWGSYEQYF | TGCGCCAGCAGCTTGGAATGGGGCTCCTACGAGCAGTACTTC
TRBJ1-2 | . | . | 12 | TRBV19 | CASSTYSYGYTF | TGTGCCAGTAGTACCTACAGCTATGGCTACACCTTC
TRBJ2-1 | . | . | 12 | TRBV7-9 | CASSLGDNEQFF | TGTGCCAGCAGCTTAGGGGACAATGAGCAGTTCTTC
TRBJ2-5 | . | . | 14 | TRBV5-6 | CASSDSTGWETQYF | TGTGCCAGCAGCGATTCCACGGGGTGGGAGACCCAGTACTTC
TRBJ2-5 | . | . | 16 | TRBV11-3 | CASSGRARRTQETQYF | TGTGCCAGCAGTGGGCGCGCGCGCCGTACTCAAGAGACCCAGTACTTC
TRBJ1-2 | . | . | 17 | TRBV7-3 | CASSPSGAGTPYYGYTF | TGTGCCAGCAGCCCCTCAGGTGCGGGGACGCCTTACTATGGCTACACCTTC
TRBJ2-3 | . | . | 16 | TRBV9 | CASSTGARGGTDTQYF | TGTGCCAGCAGCACCGGGGCCCGGGGCGGCACAGATACGCAGTATTTT
TRBJ1-1 | . | few | 13 | TRBV11-3 | CASSSSFGTEAFF | TGTGCCAGCAGCTCTAGTTTTGGCACTGAAGCTTTCTTT
TRBJ1-6 | . | . | 18 | TRBV18 | CASSLGFLRRADNSPLHF | TGTGCCAGCTCACTGGGTTTCCTCCGCAGGGCCGATAATTCACCCCTCCACTTT
TRBJ1-1 | TRBD1 | . | 13 | TRBV5-6 | CASSLVGQTEAFF | TGTGCCAGCAGCTTGGTGGGACAGACTGAAGCTTTCTTT
TRBJ1-1 | . | once | 11 | TRBV2 | CARTLNTEAFF | TGTGCCAGGACCCTGAACACTGAAGCTTTCTTT
TRBJ1-3 | . | once | 16 | TRBV6-5 | CASSWTGGHSGNTIYF | TGTGCCAGCAGTTGGACGGGAGGCCATTCTGGAAACACCATATATTTT
TRBJ2-1 | . | . | 14 | TRBV5-1 | CASSLQPTYNEQFF | TGCGCCAGCAGCTTACAACCAACCTACAATGAGCAGTTCTTC
TRBJ2-1 | . | . | 13 | TRBV2 | CASSPLLYNEQFF | TGTGCCAGCAGCCCCCTTCTGTACAATGAGCAGTTCTTC
TRBJ2-7 | . | . | 16 | TRBV18 | CASSWTERPQLYEQYF | TGTGCCAGCTCATGGACAGAGAGACCCCAACTGTACGAGCAGTACTTC
TRBJ1-2 | TRBD1 | . | 15 | TRBV4-2 | CASSQETGVGYGYTF | TGTGCCAGCAGCCAAGAAACAGGGGTCGGCTATGGCTACACCTTC
TRBJ2-4 | . | few | 16 | TRBV4-1 | CASSQGGWRAGAIQYF | TGCGCCAGCAGCCAGGGGGGCTGGCGGGCAGGGGCTATTCAGTACTTC
TRBJ2-3 | TRBD1 | . | 12 | TRBV28 | CASRTGGDTQYF | TGTGCCAGCAGGACAGGGGGAGATACGCAGTATTTT
TRBJ1-2 | . | . | 14 | TRBV6-5 | CASTYPGRDGGYTF | TGTGCCAGCACCTACCCGGGGAGGGACGGTGGCTACACCTTC
TRBJ2-3 | TRBD2 | . | 15 | TRBV4-1 | CASSQIAGGTDTQYF | TGCGCCAGCAGCCAAATAGCGGGGGGCACAGATACGCAGTATTTT
TRBJ1-5 | TRBD1 | few | 18 | TRBV19 | CASTPTGTGVVLNQPQHF | TGTGCCAGTACCCCAACCGGGACAGGGGTCGTACTTAATCAGCCCCAGCATTTT
TRBJ2-7 | . | . | 15 | TRBV4-1 | CASSYQGGRSYEQYF | TGCGCCAGCAGCTACCAGGGGGGGAGATCCTACGAGCAGTACTTC
TRBJ2-1 | TRBD2 | once | 15 | TRBV11-2 | CASSHYTSGYNEQFF | TGTGCCAGCAGCCATTACACTAGCGGATACAATGAGCAGTTCTTC
TRBJ1-1 | . | . | 12 | TRBV6-6 | CASVGTATEAFF | TGTGCCAGCGTCGGCACAGCCACTGAAGCTTTCTTT
TRBJ2-7 | TRBD1 | . | 15 | TRBV7-2 | CASSFDRGVSYEQYF | TGTGCCAGCAGCTTCGACAGGGGTGTATCCTACGAGCAGTACTTC
TRBJ2-5 | TRBD1 | . | 14 | TRBV28 | CASQEQGWEETQYF | TGTGCCAGCCAAGAACAGGGGTGGGAAGAGACCCAGTACTTC
TRBJ2-5 | TRBD2 | few | 13 | TRBV7-7 | CASSPGGRETQYF | TGTGCCAGCTCCCCGGGGGGACGAGAGACCCAGTACTTC
TRBJ2-3 | TRBD2 | . | 18 | TRBV9 | CASSAEASGRPFTDTQYF | TGTGCCAGCAGCGCGGAGGCTAGCGGGAGGCCGTTCACAGATACGCAGTATTTT
TRBJ2-2 | . | . | 15 | TRBV29-1 | CSVDPGQTNTGELFF | TGCAGCGTTGACCCCGGACAGACAAACACCGGGGAGCTGTTTTTT
TRBJ2-1 | . | . | 13 | TRBV9 | CASSVAQGYEQFF | TGTGCCAGCAGCGTAGCACAGGGCTATGAGCAGTTCTTC
TRBJ2-3 | . | . | 19 | TRBV5-1 | CASSFSPLTRPITTDTQYF | TGCGCCAGCAGCTTTAGTCCCCTAACTCGACCGATTACCACAGATACGCAGTATTTT
TRBJ2-3 | . | once | 14 | TRBV5-1 | CASSLAGSTDTQYF | TGCGCCAGCAGCTTGGCGGGATCCACAGATACGCAGTATTTT
TRBJ2-7 | TRBD1 | . | 16 | TRBV9 | CASSAAGDRGDYEQYF | TGTGCCAGCAGCGCCGCCGGTGACAGGGGGGACTACGAGCAGTACTTC
TRBJ2-7 | . | few | 14 | TRBV6-5 | CASRTGGGYYEQYF | TGTGCCAGCAGAACAGGCGGGGGCTACTACGAGCAGTACTTC
TRBJ2-3 | . | . | 15 | TRBV7-9 | CASSLTTEGADTQYF | TGTGCCAGCAGCTTAACGACCGAAGGTGCAGATACGCAGTATTTT
TRBJ1-3 | . | . | 14 | TRBV6-5 | CASSYGGTGNTIYF | TGTGCCAGCAGTTATGGAGGTACTGGAAACACCATATATTTT
TRBJ1-2 | . | once | 12 | TRBV4-1 | CASSQGPSGYTF | TGCGCCAGCAGCCAAGGACCCTCTGGCTACACCTTC
TRBJ2-7 | . | few | 14 | TRBV7-9 | CASSDTGEAYEQYF | TGTGCCAGCAGCGATACAGGGGAGGCCTACGAGCAGTACTTC
TRBJ2-5 | . | . | 11 | TRBV11-2 | CASSLEETQYF | TGTGCCAGCAGCTTAGAAGAGACCCAGTACTTC
TRBJ2-1 | . | . | 14 | TRBV13 | CASSSGRFYNEQFF | TGTGCCAGCAGCTCGGGTCGGTTCTACAATGAGCAGTTCTTC
TRBJ2-1 | TRBD2 | . | 15 | TRBV7-9 | CASSPSGLSYNEQFF | TGTGCCAGCAGTCCTAGCGGCCTCTCCTACAATGAGCAGTTCTTC
TRBJ1-2 | . | . | 14 | TRBV5-1 | CASSQTVESHGYTF | TGCGCCAGCAGCCAGACAGTGGAGTCCCATGGCTACACCTTC
TRBJ2-7 | . | . | 13 | TRBV4-3 | CASSQGGTYEQYF | TGCGCCAGCAGCCAAGGAGGTACCTACGAGCAGTACTTC
TRBJ2-2 | . | . | 15 | TRBV12-2 | CASLAGGPSTGELFF | TGTGCAAGTCTAGCGGGAGGGCCCAGCACCGGGGAGCTGTTTTTT
TRBJ2-7 | . | . | 10 | TRBV6-1 | CASESYEQYF | TGTGCCAGCGAATCATACGAGCAGTACTTC
TRBJ2-6 | TRBD1 | . | 17 | TRBV28 | CASGRQGRGSGANVLTF | TGTGCCAGCGGAAGACAGGGAAGGGGCTCTGGGGCCAACGTCCTGACTTTC
TRBJ1-1 | TRBD1 | . | 13 | TRBV9 | CASRETGGTEAFF | TGTGCCAGTAGGGAGACAGGGGGCACTGAAGCTTTCTTT
TRBJ2-3 | TRBD1 | . | 14 | TRBV5-1 | CASSLDRVEDTQYF | TGCGCCAGCAGCCTCGACAGGGTAGAAGATACGCAGTATTTT
TRBJ1-1 | . | . | 12 | TRBV9 | CASSVEVGEAFF | TGTGCCAGCAGCGTAGAAGTCGGTGAAGCTTTCTTT
TRBJ2-5 | TRBD1 | . | 14 | TRBV7-3 | CASSSTGAPETQYF | TGTGCCAGCAGCTCTACAGGGGCCCCGGAGACCCAGTACTTC
TRBJ1-1 | . | . | 11 | TRBV7-9 | CASRGNTEAFF | TGTGCCAGCCGGGGGAACACTGAAGCTTTCTTT
TRBJ1-2 | TRBD1 | . | 14 | TRBV19 | CATTQDRGLAGYTF | TGTGCCACCACTCAGGACAGGGGACTGGCGGGCTACACCTTC
TRBJ2-2 | TRBD2 | . | 17 | TRBV5-1 | CASTQGLAGGNTGELFF | TGCGCCAGCACCCAGGGACTAGCGGGAGGGAACACCGGGGAGCTGTTTTTT
TRBJ1-6 | . | . | 16 | TRBV5-1 | CASSSNSGSYNSPLHF | TGCGCCAGCAGCTCCAACTCTGGCTCCTATAATTCACCCCTCCACTTT